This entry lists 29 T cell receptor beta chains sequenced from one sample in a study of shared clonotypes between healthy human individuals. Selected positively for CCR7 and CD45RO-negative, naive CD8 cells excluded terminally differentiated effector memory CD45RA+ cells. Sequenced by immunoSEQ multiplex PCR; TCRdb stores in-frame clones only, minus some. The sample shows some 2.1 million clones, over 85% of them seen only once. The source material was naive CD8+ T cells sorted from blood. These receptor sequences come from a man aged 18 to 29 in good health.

CDR3 loop: CSVEEWAGLVYGYTF. The CDR3 DNA reads TGCAGCGTTGAGGAATGGGCAGGGTTGGTCTATGGCTACACCTTC. The chain employs TRBV29-1 and TRBJ1-2; D may be TRBD1 (5 bases). Germline CDR1 is SQVTM and CDR2 is ANQGSEA. The V end lost 3 bases, the J end lost 4 bases, and 18 bases lay between the germline ends. The CDR3 length is 15 residues.

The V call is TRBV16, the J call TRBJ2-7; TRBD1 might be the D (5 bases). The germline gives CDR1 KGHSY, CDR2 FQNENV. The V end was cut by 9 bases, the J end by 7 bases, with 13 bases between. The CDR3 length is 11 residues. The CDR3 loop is CASEGAGEQYF. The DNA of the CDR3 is TGTGCCAGTGAAGGGGCAGGGGAGCAGTACTTC. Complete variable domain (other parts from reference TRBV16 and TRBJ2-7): GEEVAQTPKHLVRGEGQKAKLYCAPIKGHSYVFWYQQVLKNEFKFLISFQNENVFDETGMPKERFSAKCLPNSPCSLEIQATKLEDSAVYFCASEGAGEQYFGPGTRLTVT.

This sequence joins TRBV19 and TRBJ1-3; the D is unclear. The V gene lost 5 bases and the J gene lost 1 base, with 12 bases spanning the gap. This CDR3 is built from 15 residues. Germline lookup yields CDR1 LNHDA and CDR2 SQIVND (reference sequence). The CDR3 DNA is TGTGCCAGTAGTTTTTCCCCGAGTTCTGGAAACACCATATATTTT. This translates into CASSFSPSSGNTIYF.

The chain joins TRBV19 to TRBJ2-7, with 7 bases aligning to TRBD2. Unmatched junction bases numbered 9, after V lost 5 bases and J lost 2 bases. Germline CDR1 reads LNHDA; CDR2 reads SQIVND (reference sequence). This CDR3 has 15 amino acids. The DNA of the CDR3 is TGTGCCAGTAGTCCCTATGGGGGGACTACCTACGAGCAGTACTTC. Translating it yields CASSPYGGTTYEQYF.

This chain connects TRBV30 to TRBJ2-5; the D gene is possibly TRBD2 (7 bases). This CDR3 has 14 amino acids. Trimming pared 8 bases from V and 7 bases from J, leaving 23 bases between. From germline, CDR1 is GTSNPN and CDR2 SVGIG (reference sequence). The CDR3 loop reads CALNGGRADGTQYF. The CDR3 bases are TGTGCCCTCAACGGGGGGCGCGCAGATGGGACCCAGTACTTC.

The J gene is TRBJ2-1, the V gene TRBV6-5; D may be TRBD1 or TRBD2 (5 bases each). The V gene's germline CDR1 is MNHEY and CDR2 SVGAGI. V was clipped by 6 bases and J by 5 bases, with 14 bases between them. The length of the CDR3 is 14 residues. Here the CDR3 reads CASSLGGRDNEQFF. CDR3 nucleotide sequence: TGTGCCAGCAGCCTAGGAGGCAGGGACAATGAGCAGTTCTTC.

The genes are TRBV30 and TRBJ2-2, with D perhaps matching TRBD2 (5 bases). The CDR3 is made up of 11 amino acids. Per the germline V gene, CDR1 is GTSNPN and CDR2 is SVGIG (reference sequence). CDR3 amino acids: CAAPRAGELFF. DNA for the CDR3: TGTGCAGCCCCGCGGGCCGGGGAGCTGTTTTTT.

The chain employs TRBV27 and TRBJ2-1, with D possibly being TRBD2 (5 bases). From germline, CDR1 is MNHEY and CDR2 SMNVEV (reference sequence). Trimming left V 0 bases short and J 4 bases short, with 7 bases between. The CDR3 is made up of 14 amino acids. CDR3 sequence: CASSLSRDYNEQFF. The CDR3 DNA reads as TGTGCCAGCAGTTTATCGAGGGATTACAATGAGCAGTTCTTC.

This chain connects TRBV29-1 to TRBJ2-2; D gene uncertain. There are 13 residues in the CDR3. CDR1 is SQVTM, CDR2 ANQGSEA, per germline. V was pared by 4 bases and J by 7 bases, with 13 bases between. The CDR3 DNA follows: TGCAGCGTTGTATTGGATGTGGACGGGGAGCTGTTTTTT. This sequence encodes CSVVLDVDGELFF.

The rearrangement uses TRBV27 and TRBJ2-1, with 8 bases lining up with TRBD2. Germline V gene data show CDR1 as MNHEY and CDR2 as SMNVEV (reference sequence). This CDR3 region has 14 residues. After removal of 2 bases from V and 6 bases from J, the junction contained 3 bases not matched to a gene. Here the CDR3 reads CASSLLAGLNEQFF. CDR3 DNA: TGTGCCAGCAGTTTACTAGCGGGCCTCAATGAGCAGTTCTTC.

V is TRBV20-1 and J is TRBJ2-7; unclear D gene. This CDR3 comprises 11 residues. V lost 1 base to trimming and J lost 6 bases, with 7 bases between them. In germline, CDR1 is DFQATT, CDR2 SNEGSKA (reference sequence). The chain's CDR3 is CSARAPAEQYF. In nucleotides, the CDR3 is TGCAGTGCTAGAGCTCCCGCCGAGCAGTACTTC.

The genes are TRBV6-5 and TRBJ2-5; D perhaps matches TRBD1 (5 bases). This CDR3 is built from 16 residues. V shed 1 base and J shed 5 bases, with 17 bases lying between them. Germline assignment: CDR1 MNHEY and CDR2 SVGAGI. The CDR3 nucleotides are TGTGCCAGCAGTTACTACTCCGGTGCAGGGCTGGAGACCCAGTACTTC. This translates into CASSYYSGAGLETQYF.

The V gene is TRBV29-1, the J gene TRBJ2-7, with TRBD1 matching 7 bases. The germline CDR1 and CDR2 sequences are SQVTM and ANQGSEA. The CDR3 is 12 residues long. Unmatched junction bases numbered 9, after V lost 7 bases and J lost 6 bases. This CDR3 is CSGLWAGGEQYF. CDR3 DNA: TGCAGCGGGTTGTGGGCAGGGGGCGAGCAGTACTTC.

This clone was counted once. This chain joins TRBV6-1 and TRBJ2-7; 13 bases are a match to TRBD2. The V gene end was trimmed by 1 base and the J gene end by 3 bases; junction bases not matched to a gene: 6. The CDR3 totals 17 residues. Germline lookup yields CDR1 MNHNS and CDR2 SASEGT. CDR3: CASSEGLAGGNDYEQYF. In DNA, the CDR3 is TGTGCCAGCAGTGAAGGACTAGCGGGAGGAAACGACTACGAGCAGTACTTC.

Here the CDR3 reads CASSYWAAPGELFF. The CDR3 DNA sequence: TGTGCCAGCAGCTACTGGGCAGCCCCCGGGGAGCTGTTTTTT. The chain employs TRBV9 and TRBJ2-2, with unresolved D. Germline V CDR1 and CDR2: SGDLS, YYNGEE. V was clipped by 4 bases and J by 6 bases, with 13 bases between them. The CDR3 has 14 amino acids.

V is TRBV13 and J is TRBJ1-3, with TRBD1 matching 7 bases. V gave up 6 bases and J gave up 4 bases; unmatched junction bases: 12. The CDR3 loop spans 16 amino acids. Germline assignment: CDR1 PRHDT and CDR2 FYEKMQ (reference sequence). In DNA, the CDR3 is TGTGCCAGCAGTATGGGACAGCTCTCTACCGGAAACACCATATATTTT. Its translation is CASSMGQLSTGNTIYF.

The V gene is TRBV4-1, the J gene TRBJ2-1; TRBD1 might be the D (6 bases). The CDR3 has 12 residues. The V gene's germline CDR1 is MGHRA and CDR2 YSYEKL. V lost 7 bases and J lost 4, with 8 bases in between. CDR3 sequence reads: CASTGEYNEQFF. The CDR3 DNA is TGCGCCAGCACAGGGGAATACAATGAGCAGTTCTTC.

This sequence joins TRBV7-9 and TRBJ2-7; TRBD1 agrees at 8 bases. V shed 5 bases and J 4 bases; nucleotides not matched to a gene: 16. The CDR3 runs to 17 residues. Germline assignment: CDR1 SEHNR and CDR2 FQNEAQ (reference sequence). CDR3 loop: CASSEQMDRDNWYEQYF. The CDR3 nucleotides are TGTGCCAGCAGCGAGCAGATGGACAGGGACAATTGGTACGAGCAGTACTTC.

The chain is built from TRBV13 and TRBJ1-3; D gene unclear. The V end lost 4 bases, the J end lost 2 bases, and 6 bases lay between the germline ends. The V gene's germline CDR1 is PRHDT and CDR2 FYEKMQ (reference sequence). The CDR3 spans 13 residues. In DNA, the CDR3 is TGTGCCAGCAGCTCTAACACTGGAAACACCATATATTTT. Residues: CASSSNTGNTIYF.

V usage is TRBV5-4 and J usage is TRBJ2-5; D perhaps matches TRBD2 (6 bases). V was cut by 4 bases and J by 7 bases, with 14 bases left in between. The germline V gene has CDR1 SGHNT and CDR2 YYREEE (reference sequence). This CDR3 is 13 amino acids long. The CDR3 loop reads CASSGWDSRTQYF. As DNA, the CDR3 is TGTGCCAGCAGCGGCTGGGACTCGAGGACCCAGTACTTC.

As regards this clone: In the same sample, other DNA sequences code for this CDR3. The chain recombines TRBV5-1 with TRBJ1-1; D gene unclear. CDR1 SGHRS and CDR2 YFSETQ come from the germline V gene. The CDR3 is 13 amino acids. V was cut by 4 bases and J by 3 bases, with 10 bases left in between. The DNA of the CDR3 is TGCGCCAGCAGCCTAGGTGGGGACACTGAAGCTTTCTTT. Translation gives CASSLGGDTEAFF.

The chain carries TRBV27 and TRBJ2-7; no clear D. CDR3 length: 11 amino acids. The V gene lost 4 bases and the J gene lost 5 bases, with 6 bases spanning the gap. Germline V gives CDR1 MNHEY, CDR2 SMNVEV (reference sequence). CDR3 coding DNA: TGTGCCAGCAGTTCTATACACGAGCAGTACTTC. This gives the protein CASSSIHEQYF.

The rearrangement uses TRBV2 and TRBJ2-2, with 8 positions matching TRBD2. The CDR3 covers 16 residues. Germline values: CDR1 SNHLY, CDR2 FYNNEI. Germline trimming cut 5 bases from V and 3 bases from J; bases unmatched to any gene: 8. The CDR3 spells CASSPLAGAYTGELFF. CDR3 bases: TGTGCCAGCAGTCCGCTAGCGGGCGCGTACACCGGGGAGCTGTTTTTT.

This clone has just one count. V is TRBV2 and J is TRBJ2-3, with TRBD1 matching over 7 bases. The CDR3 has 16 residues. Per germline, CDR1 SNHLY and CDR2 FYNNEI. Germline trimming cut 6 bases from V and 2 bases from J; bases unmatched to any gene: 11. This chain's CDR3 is CASRGLGQAFTDTQYF. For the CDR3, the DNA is TGTGCCAGCAGGGGTCTTGGACAGGCTTTCACAGATACGCAGTATTTT.

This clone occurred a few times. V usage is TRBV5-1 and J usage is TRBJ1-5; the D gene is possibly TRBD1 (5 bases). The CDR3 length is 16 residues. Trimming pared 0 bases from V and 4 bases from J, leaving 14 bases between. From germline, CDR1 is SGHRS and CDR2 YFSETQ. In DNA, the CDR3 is TGCGCCAGCAGCTTGGGGACCTTGGGGGGTAATCAGCCCCAGCATTTT. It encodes CASSLGTLGGNQPQHF.

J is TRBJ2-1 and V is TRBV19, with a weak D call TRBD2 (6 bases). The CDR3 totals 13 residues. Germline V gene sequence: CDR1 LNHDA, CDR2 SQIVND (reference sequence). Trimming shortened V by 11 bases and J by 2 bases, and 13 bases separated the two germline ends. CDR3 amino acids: CALPGTPYNEQFF. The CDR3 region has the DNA TGTGCCCTCCCCGGGACTCCCTACAATGAGCAGTTCTTC.

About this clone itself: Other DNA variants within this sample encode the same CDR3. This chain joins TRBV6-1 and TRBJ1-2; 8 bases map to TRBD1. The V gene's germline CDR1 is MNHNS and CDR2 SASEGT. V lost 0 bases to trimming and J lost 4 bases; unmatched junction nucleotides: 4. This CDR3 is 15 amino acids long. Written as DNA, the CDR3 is TGTGCCAGCAGTGAAGCACGGCAGGGGGCCTATGGCTACACCTTC. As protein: CASSEARQGAYGYTF.

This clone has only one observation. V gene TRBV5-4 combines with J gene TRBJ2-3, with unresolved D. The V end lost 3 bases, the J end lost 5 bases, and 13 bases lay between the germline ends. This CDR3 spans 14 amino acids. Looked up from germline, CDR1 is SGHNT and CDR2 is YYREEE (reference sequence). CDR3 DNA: TGTGCCAGCAGCTCTTTCACGGCTAGAGATACGCAGTATTTT. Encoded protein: CASSSFTARDTQYF.

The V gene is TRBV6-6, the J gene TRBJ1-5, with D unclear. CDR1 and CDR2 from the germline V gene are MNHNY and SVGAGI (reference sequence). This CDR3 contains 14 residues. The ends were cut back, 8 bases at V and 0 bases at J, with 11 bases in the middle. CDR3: CASHTFNSNQPQHF. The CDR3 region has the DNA TGTGCCAGCCACACTTTCAATAGCAATCAGCCCCAGCATTTT.